This T cell receptor beta chain was retrieved from a study of identifying expanded T cells in peripheral blood. Study results and caveats: Across healthy donors, higher total template counts meant significantly greater approximately two-week count variance. Technical replicates showed approximately 1.2 changed clones; around two weeks around 15; four weeks 19.

Profiling relied on immunoSEQ multiplex PCR, and the TCRdb table lists in-frame clones only, not all of them. The table lists about 100,000 clones, roughly 89% of them singletons, with approximately 18% in the top ten. No infections or other immune events were documented during collection. This CDR3 has 15 residues. Germline V gives CDR1 LGHNA, CDR2 YSLEER. V lost 3 bases to trimming and J lost 5 bases; unmatched junction nucleotides: 7. To note about this clone: What it binds is unknown.

V gene TRBV4-3 combines with J gene TRBJ1-1, with 9 bases that match TRBD1. The sequenced sample consisted of blood. This TCR was recovered from a person aged 18 to 69 in good health. The CDR3 loop is CASSQGTGHATEAFF. In DNA form, the CDR3 reads TGCGCCAGCAGCCAGGGGACAGGGCACGCAACTGAAGCTTTCTTT.